Here is one T cell receptor (beta chain) with its context. The entry originates in a study of blood T cell repertoires in COVID-19. About the research overall: Samples taken during acute and convalescent COVID-19 were collected in the United States, Italy and Spain. Sources were T cells, B-cell-depleted T cells, or PBMCs; the material itself was cDNA or gDNA.

Enrolled during active infection, Seattle patients were then followed longitudinally. In the original analysis: The authors estimated nucleated cell counts from reference gene primer amplification. The table came from immunoSEQ multiplex PCR; TCRdb's copy has only in-frame clones and leaves some out. That table gives V, J and clone size, and the DNA gave D and trimming. The table shows approximately 75,000 clones, with 86% occurring only once. Sequenced input: peripheral blood. The clonotype was recovered from an older man with COVID-19, enrolled during active disease.

CDR3 region: CASSVALAGGLSGANVLTF. The CDR3 region has the DNA TGTGCCAGCAGCGTAGCTCTAGCGGGGGGCCTCTCTGGGGCCAACGTCCTGACTTTC. This sequence joins TRBV9 and TRBJ2-6; 11 bases match TRBD2. Germline V gives CDR1 SGDLS, CDR2 YYNGEE. Trimming removed 0 bases from V and 0 bases from J; junction bases left unmatched: 5. The CDR3 spans 19 residues.